The clone carrying this TCR beta chain was picked up a small number of times. Its target is unknown. The data belong to a study of cytomegalovirus exposure and HLA in healthy donors. Points from the study as a whole: Some V segments (TRBV6-2 and TRBV6-3 among them) were excluded as indistinguishable.

Germline V gene sequence: CDR1 SGHRS, CDR2 YFSETQ. The CDR3 is made up of 14 amino acids. The V and J ends lost 6 bases and 1 base, in that order; junction bases with no gene match: 6. PCR involved 60 Vbeta and 13 Jbeta primers. Assay used: immunoSEQ multiplex PCR; TCRdb lists only in-frame clones, some missing. Here the sample spans about 140,000 clones, 65% to 85% being singletons. This TCR derives from a man in his fifties in good health and CMV-seronegative. The genes are TRBV5-1 and TRBJ2-7, with 8 bases that match TRBD1. Sequencing input: PBMCs. The CDR3 reads CASTPGQASYEQYF. CDR3 nucleotides: TGCGCCAGCACACCGGGACAGGCGTCCTACGAGCAGTACTTC.